The rows below give T cell receptor beta chains drawn from one sample of a study of blood T cell repertoires in COVID-19. Profiled with immunoSEQ multiplex PCR; TCRdb holds only in-frame clones, not every one. The data hold roughly 440,000 clones, with about 91% observed a single time. The sequencing sample was made of peripheral blood. Receptors originate from a woman aged 45-65 years with COVID-19, enrolled during active disease. Each CDR3 is given with its conserved first and last residue. Each record gives: CDR3 DNA, CDR3 protein, V gene, J gene, D gene, clone size. A D gene is named only where the DNA matches it firmly. Only part of the rows carry a size: once, few, many, or a class if the clone is expanded.

CDR3 DNA: TGTGCCAGCAGCTCACATACCGGGACTGACTACAATGAGCAGTTCTTC
CDR3 protein: CASSSHTGTDYNEQFF
V gene: TRBV13
J gene: TRBJ2-1
D gene: NA
clone size: NA

CDR3 DNA: TGTGCCAGCAGCCAAACGGGGTCAGGAGAGACCCAGTACTTC
CDR3 protein: CASSQTGSGETQYF
V gene: TRBV3-1/TRBV3-2
J gene: TRBJ2-5
D gene: NA
clone size: NA

CDR3 DNA: TGTGCCAGCTCACCAAGAGGGCCTGCCTCTGGAAACACCATATATTTT
CDR3 protein: CASSPRGPASGNTIYF
V gene: TRBV18
J gene: TRBJ1-3
D gene: NA
clone size: NA

CDR3 DNA: TGCGCCAGCAGCCAGCTAGCGGGGGTAAGGAATGAGCAGTTCTTC
CDR3 protein: CASSQLAGVRNEQFF
V gene: TRBV4-1
J gene: TRBJ2-1
D gene: TRBD2
clone size: NA

CDR3 DNA: TGTGCCAGCAGCGTAGAGGGGCAGGGCAACACTGAAGCTTTCTTT
CDR3 protein: CASSVEGQGNTEAFF
V gene: TRBV9
J gene: TRBJ1-1
D gene: NA
clone size: NA

CDR3 DNA: TGCGCCAGCAGCCAAGAGGGGGCGTATGGCTACACCTTC
CDR3 protein: CASSQEGAYGYTF
V gene: TRBV4-1
J gene: TRBJ1-2
D gene: NA
clone size: NA

CDR3 DNA: TGTGCCAGCAGTGACGGCAGGGGGAACACTGAAGCTTTCTTT
CDR3 protein: CASSDGRGNTEAFF
V gene: TRBV2
J gene: TRBJ1-1
D gene: NA
clone size: NA

CDR3 DNA: TGCGCCAGCAGAAGGGAGGATACGCAGTATTTT
CDR3 protein: CASRREDTQYF
V gene: TRBV5-1
J gene: TRBJ2-3
D gene: NA
clone size: NA

CDR3 DNA: TGCGCCAGCGTCTCGACACTCGGTATTGCCGGGGAGCTGTTTTTT
CDR3 protein: CASVSTLGIAGELFF
V gene: TRBV5-1
J gene: TRBJ2-2
D gene: NA
clone size: NA

CDR3 DNA: TGTGCCACCAGCAGAGATTTGTGGACCGGACACTTGAGCACAGATACGCAGTATTTT
CDR3 protein: CATSRDLWTGHLSTDTQYF
V gene: TRBV15
J gene: TRBJ2-3
D gene: NA
clone size: NA

CDR3 DNA: TGTGCCAGCAGCTTGGGGAGCGGATCCTACGAGCAGTACTTC
CDR3 protein: CASSLGSGSYEQYF
V gene: TRBV5-4
J gene: TRBJ2-7
D gene: NA
clone size: NA

CDR3 DNA: TGTGCCTGGAGTCCGCCACAGGGATACACTCAGCCCCAGCATTTT
CDR3 protein: CAWSPPQGYTQPQHF
V gene: TRBV30
J gene: TRBJ1-5
D gene: NA
clone size: NA

CDR3 DNA: TGCGCCAGCAGCCAAGTGGCTACTACAGGGGATACGCAGTATTTT
CDR3 protein: CASSQVATTGDTQYF
V gene: TRBV4-1
J gene: TRBJ2-3
D gene: NA
clone size: NA

CDR3 DNA: TGTGCCAGCAGCCGACAGCTTTCCACTGAAGCTTTCTTT
CDR3 protein: CASSRQLSTEAFF
V gene: TRBV5-4
J gene: TRBJ1-1
D gene: NA
clone size: NA

CDR3 DNA: TGTGCCACCAGTGCTACTAGGACTAGCGGGGGGTCCGATGAGCAGTTCTTC
CDR3 protein: CATSATRTSGGSDEQFF
V gene: TRBV24-1
J gene: TRBJ2-1
D gene: TRBD2
clone size: NA

CDR3 DNA: TGTGCCAGCCCTCAGGGCTGGGATAGCAATCAGCCCCAGCATTTT
CDR3 protein: CASPQGWDSNQPQHF
V gene: TRBV2
J gene: TRBJ1-5
D gene: NA
clone size: NA

CDR3 DNA: TGCGCCAGCAGCAGTAGAGCGCGGAACACTGAAGCTTTCTTT
CDR3 protein: CASSSRARNTEAFF
V gene: TRBV4-1
J gene: TRBJ1-1
D gene: NA
clone size: NA

CDR3 DNA: TGTGCCAGCAGCGAGGGCGGAACTAGCACAGATACGCAGTATTTT
CDR3 protein: CASSEGGTSTDTQYF
V gene: TRBV28
J gene: TRBJ2-3
D gene: NA
clone size: NA

CDR3 DNA: TGTGCCAGCAGTATAAGGCGGTGGAACACTGAAGCTTTCTTT
CDR3 protein: CASSIRRWNTEAFF
V gene: TRBV28
J gene: TRBJ1-1
D gene: NA
clone size: once

CDR3 DNA: TGTGCCAGCAGCTCAACGTGGCTAGCGCGGTATGAGCAGTTCTTC
CDR3 protein: CASSSTWLARYEQFF
V gene: TRBV11-2
J gene: TRBJ2-1
D gene: NA
clone size: NA

CDR3 DNA: TGCGCCAGCAGCTGGTACATATCAGGGGGCTATGGCTACACCTTC
CDR3 protein: CASSWYISGGYGYTF
V gene: TRBV5-1
J gene: TRBJ1-2
D gene: TRBD1
clone size: NA

CDR3 DNA: TGTGCCAGCAGTGAATCTGGAAGCGGGGTACCAGATACGCAGTATTTT
CDR3 protein: CASSESGSGVPDTQYF
V gene: TRBV25-1
J gene: TRBJ2-3
D gene: TRBD2
clone size: NA

CDR3 DNA: TGTGCCAGCAGTTTCAGTATCTATGGCTACACCTTC
CDR3 protein: CASSFSIYGYTF
V gene: TRBV12-3/TRBV12-4
J gene: TRBJ1-2
D gene: NA
clone size: NA

CDR3 DNA: TGTGCTAGTGGTCGCCGGGACAGGGTGAACAATGAGCAGTTCTTC
CDR3 protein: CASGRRDRVNNEQFF
V gene: TRBV12-5
J gene: TRBJ2-1
D gene: TRBD1
clone size: NA